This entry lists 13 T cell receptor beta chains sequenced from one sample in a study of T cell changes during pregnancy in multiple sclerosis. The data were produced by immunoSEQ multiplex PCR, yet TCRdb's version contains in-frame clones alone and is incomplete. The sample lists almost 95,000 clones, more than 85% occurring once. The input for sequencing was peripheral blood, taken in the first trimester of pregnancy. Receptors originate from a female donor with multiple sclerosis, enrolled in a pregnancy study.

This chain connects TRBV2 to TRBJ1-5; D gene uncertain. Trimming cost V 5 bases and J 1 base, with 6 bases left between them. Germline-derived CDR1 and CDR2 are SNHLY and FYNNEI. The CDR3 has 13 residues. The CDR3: CASSSYSNQPQHF. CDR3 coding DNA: TGTGCCAGCAGTAGCTACAGCAATCAGCCCCAGCATTTT.

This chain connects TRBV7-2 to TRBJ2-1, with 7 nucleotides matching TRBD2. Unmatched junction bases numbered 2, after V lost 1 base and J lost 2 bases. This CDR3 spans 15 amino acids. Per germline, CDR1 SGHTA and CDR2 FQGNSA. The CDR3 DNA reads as TGTGCCAGCAGCTTAGGCGGGACTACCTACAATGAGCAGTTCTTC. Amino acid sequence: CASSLGGTTYNEQFF.

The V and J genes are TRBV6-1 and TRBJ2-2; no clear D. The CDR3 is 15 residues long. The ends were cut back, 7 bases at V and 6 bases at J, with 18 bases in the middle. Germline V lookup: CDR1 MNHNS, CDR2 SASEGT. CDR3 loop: CASIGRPLIAGELFF. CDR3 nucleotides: TGTGCCAGCATCGGCAGGCCCCTTATAGCCGGGGAGCTGTTTTTT.

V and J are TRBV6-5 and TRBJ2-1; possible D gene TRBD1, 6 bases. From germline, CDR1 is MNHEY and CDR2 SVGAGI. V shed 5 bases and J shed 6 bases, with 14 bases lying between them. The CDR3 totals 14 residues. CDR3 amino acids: CASSLRDKPNEQFF. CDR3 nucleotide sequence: TGTGCCAGCAGTCTTCGGGACAAACCCAATGAGCAGTTCTTC.

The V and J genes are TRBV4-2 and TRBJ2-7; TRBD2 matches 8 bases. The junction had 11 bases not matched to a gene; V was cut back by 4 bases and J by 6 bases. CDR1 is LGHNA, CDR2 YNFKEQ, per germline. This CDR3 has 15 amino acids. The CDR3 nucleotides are TGTGCCAGCAGCCTCGGAGTCAGCGGGAGAGGCGAGCAGTACTTC. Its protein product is CASSLGVSGRGEQYF.

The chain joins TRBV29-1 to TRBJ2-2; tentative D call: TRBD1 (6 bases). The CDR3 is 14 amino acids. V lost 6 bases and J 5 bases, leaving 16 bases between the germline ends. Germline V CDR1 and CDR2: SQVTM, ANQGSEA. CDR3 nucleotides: TGCAGCGTCCGTTCGGGACACTCGACCGGGGAGCTGTTTTTT. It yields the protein CSVRSGHSTGELFF.

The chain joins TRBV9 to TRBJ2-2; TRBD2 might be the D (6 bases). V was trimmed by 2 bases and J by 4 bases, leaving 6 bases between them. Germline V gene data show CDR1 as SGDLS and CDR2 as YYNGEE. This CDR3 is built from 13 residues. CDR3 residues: CASSVGSTGELFF. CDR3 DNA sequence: TGTGCCAGCAGCGTCGGGAGCACCGGGGAGCTGTTTTTT.

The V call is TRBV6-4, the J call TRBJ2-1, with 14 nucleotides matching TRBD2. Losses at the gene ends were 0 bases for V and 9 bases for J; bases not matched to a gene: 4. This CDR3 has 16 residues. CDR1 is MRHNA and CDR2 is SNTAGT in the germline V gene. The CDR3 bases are TGTGCCAGCAGTGACTCGGGGACTAGCGGGAGTAGTGAGCAGTTCTTC. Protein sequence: CASSDSGTSGSSEQFF.

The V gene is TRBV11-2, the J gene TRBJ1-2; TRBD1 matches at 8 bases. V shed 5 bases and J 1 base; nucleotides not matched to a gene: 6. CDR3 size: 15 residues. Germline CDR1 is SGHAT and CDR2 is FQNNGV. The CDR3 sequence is CASSRGQGLNYGYTF. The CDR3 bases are TGTGCCAGCAGCCGAGGACAGGGACTTAACTATGGCTACACCTTC.

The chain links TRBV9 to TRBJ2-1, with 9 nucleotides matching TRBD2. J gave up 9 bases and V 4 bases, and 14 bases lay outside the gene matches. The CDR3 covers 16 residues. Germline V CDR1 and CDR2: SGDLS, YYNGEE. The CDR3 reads CASSPYGAGGSGEQFF. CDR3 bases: TGTGCCAGCAGCCCATATGGAGCGGGAGGTTCGGGTGAGCAGTTCTTC.

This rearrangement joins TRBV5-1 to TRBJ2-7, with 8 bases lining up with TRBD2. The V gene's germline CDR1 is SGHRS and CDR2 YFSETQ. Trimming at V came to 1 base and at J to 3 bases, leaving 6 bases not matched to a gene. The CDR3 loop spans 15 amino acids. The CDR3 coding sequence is TGCGCCAGCAGCTTGACGAGCGGGAGTTTCTACGAGCAGTACTTC. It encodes CASSLTSGSFYEQYF.

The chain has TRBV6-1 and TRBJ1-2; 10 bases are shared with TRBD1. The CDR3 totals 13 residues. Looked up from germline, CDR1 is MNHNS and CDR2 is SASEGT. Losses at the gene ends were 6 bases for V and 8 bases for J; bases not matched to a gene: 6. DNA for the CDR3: TGTGCCAGCAGAGCGACAGGGGGCGACGGCTACACCTTC. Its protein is CASRATGGDGYTF.

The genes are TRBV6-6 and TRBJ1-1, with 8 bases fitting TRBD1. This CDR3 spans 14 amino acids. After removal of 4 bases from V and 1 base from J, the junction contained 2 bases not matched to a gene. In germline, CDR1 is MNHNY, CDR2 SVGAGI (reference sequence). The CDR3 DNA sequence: TGTGCCAGCAGTTCCCAGGGGGCGAACACTGAAGCTTTCTTT. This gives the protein CASSSQGANTEAFF.